The clone carrying this T cell receptor beta chain was counted a single time. The antigen is not known. This sample was taken from a study of cytomegalovirus exposure and HLA in healthy donors. TCRdb's table, derived via immunoSEQ multiplex PCR, lists solely in-frame clones and lacks some. The profile shows tens of thousands of clones, about nine tenths of them singletons. Overall study findings and caveats: Cytomegalovirus-associated status was assigned to about 150 TCR beta chains.

CDR3 size: 14 residues. Trimming removed 0 bases from V and 7 bases from J, with 13 bases in between. Germline CDR1 SGHRS, CDR2 YFSETQ. This sequence was found in a woman between 18 and 29 years old in good health and CMV-seropositive. Sequenced: PBMCs. The chain combines TRBV5-1 with TRBJ2-5; D is perhaps TRBD1 (6 bases). CDR3 DNA: TGCGCCAGCAGCTTGGAAGGGGGAAGTGGGACCCAGTACTTC. The encoded protein is CASSLEGGSGTQYF.